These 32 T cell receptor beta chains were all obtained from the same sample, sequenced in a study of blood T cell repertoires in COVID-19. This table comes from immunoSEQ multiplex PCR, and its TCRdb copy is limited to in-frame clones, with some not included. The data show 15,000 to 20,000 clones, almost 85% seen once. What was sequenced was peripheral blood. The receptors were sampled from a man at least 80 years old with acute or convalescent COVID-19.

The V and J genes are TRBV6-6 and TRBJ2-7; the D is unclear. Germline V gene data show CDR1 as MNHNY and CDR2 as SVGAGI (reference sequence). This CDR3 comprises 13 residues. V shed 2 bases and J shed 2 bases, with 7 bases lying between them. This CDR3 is CASSYLGTYEQYF. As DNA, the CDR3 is TGTGCCAGCAGTTACCTAGGCACCTACGAGCAGTACTTC.

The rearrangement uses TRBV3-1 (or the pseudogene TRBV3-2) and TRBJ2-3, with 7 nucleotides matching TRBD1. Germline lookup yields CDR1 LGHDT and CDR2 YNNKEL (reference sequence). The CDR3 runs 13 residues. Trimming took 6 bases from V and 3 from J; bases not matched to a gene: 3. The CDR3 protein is CASSHRGTDTQYF. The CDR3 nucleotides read TGTGCCAGCAGTCACAGGGGAACAGATACGCAGTATTTT.

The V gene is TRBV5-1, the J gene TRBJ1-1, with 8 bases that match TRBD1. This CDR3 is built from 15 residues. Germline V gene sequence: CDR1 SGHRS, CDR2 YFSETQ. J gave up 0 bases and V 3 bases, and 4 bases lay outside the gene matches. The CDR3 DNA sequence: TGCGCCAGCAGCTCGGGACAGGAAATGAACACTGAAGCTTTCTTT. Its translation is CASSSGQEMNTEAFF.

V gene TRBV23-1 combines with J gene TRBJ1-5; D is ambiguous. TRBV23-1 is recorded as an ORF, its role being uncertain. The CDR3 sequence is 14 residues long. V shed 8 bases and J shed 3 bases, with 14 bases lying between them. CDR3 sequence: CASDPRRYNQPQHF. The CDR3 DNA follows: TGCGCCAGCGATCCGCGGCGGTACAATCAGCCCCAGCATTTT.

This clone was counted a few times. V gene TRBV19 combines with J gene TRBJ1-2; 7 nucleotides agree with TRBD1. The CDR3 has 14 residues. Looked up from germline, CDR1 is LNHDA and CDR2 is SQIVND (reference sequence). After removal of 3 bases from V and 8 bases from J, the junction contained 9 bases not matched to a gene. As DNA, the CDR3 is TGTGCCAGTAGTATGATGACAGGGTTGGGCGGCTACACCTTC. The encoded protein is CASSMMTGLGGYTF. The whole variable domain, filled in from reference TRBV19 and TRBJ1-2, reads DGGITQSPKYLFRKEGQNVTLSCEQNLNHDAMYWYRQDPGQGLRLIYYSQIVNDFQKGDIAEGYSVSREKKESFPLTVTSAQKNPTAFYLCASSMMTGLGGYTFGSGTRLTVV.

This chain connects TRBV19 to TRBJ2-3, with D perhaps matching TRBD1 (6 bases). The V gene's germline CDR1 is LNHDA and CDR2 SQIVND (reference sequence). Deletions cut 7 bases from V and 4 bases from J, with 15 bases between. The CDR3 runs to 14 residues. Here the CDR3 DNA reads TGTGCCAGTAAGGGACAATCGGGATCAGATACGCAGTATTTT. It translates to CASKGQSGSDTQYF.

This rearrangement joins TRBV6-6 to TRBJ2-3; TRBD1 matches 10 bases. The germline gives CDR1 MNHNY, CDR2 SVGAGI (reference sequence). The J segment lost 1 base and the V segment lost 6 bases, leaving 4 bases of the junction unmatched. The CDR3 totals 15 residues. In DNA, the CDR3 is TGTGCCAGCAGGGGGGACAGGGGCCGCACAGATACGCAGTATTTT. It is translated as CASRGDRGRTDTQYF.

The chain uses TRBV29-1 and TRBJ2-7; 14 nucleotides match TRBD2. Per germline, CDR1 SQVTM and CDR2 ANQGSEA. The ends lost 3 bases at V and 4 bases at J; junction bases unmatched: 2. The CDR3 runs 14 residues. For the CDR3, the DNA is TGCAGCGTTGACGGGACTAGCGGGGGATACGAGCAGTACTTC. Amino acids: CSVDGTSGGYEQYF.

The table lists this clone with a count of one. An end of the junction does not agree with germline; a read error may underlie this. DNA of the CDR3: TGTGCTAGCAGCTTAGCGCTTGGAGGGGGCGAAGCCGGGGAGCTGTTTTTT. Its translation is CASSLALGGGEAGELFF. The rearrangement joins TRBV7-7 to TRBJ2-2; a possible D gene is TRBD1 (7 bases). Germline loops: CDR1 SSHAT, CDR2 FNYEAQ (reference sequence). The CDR3 covers 17 residues.

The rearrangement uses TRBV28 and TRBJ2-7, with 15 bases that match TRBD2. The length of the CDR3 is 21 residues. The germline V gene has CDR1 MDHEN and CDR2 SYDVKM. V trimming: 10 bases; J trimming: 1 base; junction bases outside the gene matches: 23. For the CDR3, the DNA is TGTGCCAACCAACCTATCACCAGGACTAGCGGGGGGGCCTTGGGGTCCTACGAGCAGTACTTC. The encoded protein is CANQPITRTSGGALGSYEQYF.

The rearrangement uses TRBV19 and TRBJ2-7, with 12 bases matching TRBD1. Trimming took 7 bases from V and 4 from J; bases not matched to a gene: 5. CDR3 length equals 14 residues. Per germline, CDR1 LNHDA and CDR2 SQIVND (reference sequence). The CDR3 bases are TGTGCCAGTAATATGGGACAGGGGGCTTACGAGCAGTACTTC. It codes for CASNMGQGAYEQYF.

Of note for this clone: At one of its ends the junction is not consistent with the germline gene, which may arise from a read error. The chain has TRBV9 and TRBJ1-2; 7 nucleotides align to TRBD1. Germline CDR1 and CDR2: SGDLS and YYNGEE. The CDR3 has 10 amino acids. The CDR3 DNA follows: TGTGCCAGCAGCAGTGGGACAGTCAGCTTC. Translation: CASSSGTVSF.

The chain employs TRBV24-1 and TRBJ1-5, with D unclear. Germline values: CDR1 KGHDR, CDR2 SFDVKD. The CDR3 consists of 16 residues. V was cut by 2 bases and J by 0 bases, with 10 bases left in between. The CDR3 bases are TGTGCCACCAGTGATTGGGCGATCATTAGCAATCAGCCCCAGCATTTT. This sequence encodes CATSDWAIISNQPQHF.

CDR3 protein: CASRTGENTEAFF. The CDR3 nucleotides read TGTGCCAGCAGGACAGGGGAAAACACTGAAGCTTTCTTT. The chain employs TRBV6-5 and TRBJ1-1, with 8 positions matching TRBD1. Germline loops: CDR1 MNHEY, CDR2 SVGAGI. This CDR3 is 13 amino acids long. V lost 6 bases to trimming and J lost 2 bases; unmatched junction nucleotides: 2.

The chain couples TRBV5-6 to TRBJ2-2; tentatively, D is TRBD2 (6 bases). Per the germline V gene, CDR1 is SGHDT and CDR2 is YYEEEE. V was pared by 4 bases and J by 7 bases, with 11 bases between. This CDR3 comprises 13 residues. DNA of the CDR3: TGTGCCAGCAGCCCTAGCGTCGGCGGGGAGCTGTTTTTT. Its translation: CASSPSVGGELFF.

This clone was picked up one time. The CDR3 loop reads CASSQGGESNQPQHF. CDR3 nucleotides: TGTGCCAGCAGCCAAGGGGGAGAAAGCAATCAGCCCCAGCATTTT. The gene calls are TRBV3-1 (or the pseudogene TRBV3-2) and TRBJ1-5; D uncertain. This CDR3 contains 15 residues. The ends were cut back, 1 base at V and 1 base at J, with 8 bases in the middle. Germline V gene sequence: CDR1 LGHDT, CDR2 YNNKEL (reference sequence).

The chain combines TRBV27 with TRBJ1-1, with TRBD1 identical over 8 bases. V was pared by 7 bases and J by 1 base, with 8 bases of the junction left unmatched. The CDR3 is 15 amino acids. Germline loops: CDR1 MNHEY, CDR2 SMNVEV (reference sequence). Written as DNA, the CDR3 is TGTGCCAGCACCCACTCCGGGACAGGGAACACTGAAGCTTTCTTT. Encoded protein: CASTHSGTGNTEAFF.

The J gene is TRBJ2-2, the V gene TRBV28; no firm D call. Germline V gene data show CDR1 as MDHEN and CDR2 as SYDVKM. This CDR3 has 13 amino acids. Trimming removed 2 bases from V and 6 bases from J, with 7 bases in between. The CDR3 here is CASSLRSPGELFF. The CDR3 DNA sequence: TGTGCCAGCAGTTTACGGTCCCCCGGGGAGCTGTTTTTT.

DNA of the CDR3: TGTGCCAGCGCGGGGGGCGGCCCAGATACGCAGTATTTT. This translates into CASAGGGPDTQYF. The V and J genes are TRBV28 and TRBJ2-3; 8 nucleotides agree with TRBD2. The ends lost 8 bases at V and 4 bases at J; junction bases unmatched: 5. This CDR3 has 13 amino acids. CDR1 MDHEN and CDR2 SYDVKM come from the germline V gene.

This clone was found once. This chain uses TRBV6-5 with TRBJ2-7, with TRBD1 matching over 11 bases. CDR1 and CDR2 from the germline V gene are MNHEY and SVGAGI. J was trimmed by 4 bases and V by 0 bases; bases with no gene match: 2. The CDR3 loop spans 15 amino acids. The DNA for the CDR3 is TGTGCCAGCAGTTACTCGGGGACAGGGGGATACGAGCAGTACTTC. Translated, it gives CASSYSGTGGYEQYF.

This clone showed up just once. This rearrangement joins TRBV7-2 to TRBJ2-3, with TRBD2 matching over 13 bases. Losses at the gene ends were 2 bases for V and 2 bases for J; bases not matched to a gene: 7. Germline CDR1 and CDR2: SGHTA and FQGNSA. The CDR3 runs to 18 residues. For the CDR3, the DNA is TGTGCCAGCAGCTTACAGGGGACTAGCGGGGCGGACACAGATACGCAGTATTTT. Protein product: CASSLQGTSGADTDTQYF.

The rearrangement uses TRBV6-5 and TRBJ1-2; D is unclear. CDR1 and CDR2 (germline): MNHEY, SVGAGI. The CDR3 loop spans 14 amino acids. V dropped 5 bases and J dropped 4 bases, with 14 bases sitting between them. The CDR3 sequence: CASSPPAGGYGYTF. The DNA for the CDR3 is TGTGCCAGCAGTCCCCCGGCAGGTGGCTATGGCTACACCTTC.

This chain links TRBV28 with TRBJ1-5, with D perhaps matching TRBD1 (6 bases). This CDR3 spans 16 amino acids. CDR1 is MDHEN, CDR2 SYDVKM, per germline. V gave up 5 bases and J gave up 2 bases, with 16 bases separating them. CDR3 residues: CASSGSQGPRNQPQHF. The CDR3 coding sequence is TGTGCCAGCAGTGGGAGCCAGGGGCCTCGCAATCAGCCCCAGCATTTT. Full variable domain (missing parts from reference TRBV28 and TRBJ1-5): DVKVTQSSRYLVKRTGEKVFLECVQDMDHENMFWYRQDPGLGLRLIYFSYDVKMKEKGDIPEGYSVSREKKERFSLILESASTNQTSMYLCASSGSQGPRNQPQHFGDGTRLSIL.

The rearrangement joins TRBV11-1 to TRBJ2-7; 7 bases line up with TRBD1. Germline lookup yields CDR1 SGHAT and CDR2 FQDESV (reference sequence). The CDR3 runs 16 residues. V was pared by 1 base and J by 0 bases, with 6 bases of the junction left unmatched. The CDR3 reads CASSLGRQGSSYEQYF. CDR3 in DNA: TGTGCCAGCAGCTTAGGTCGACAGGGAAGCTCCTACGAGCAGTACTTC. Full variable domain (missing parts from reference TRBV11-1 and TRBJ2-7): EAEVAQSPRYKITEKSQAVAFWCDPISGHATLYWYRQILGQGPELLVQFQDESVVDDSQLPKDRFSAERLKGVDSTLKIQPAELGDSAMYLCASSLGRQGSSYEQYFGPGTRLTVT.

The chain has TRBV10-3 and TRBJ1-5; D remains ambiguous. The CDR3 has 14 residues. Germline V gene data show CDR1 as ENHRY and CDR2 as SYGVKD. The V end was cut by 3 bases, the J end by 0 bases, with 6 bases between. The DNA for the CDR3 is TGTGCCATCAGTGACGGTTCTAGCAATCAGCCCCAGCATTTT. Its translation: CAISDGSSNQPQHF.

CDR3 amino acids: CASSPGLNWVTDTQYF. The CDR3 DNA reads as TGTGCCAGCAGTCCCGGACTAAACTGGGTTACAGATACGCAGTATTTT. The V and J genes are TRBV6-2 or TRBV6-3 and TRBJ2-3; D possibly corresponds to TRBD2 (6 bases). Germline CDR1 is MNHEY and CDR2 is SVGEGT. Trimming took off 5 bases at V and 3 bases at J, with 18 bases between the two ends. This CDR3 is built from 16 residues.

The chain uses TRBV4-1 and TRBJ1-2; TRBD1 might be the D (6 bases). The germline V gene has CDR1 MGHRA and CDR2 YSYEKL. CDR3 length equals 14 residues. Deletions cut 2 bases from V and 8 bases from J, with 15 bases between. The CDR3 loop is CASSQPGHQKGYTF. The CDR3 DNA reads TGCGCCAGCAGCCAACCGGGACATCAGAAGGGCTACACCTTC.

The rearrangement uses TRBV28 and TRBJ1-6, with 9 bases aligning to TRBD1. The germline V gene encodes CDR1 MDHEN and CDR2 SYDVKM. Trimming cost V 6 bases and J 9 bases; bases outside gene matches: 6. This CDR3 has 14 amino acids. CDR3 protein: CASRGQGQGSPLHF. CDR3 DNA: TGTGCCAGCAGGGGACAGGGTCAGGGTTCACCCCTCCACTTT.

The CDR3 DNA sequence: TGTGCCAGCAGCCAAGGCCCGACAGGGGGATCCCAAGAGACCCAGTACTTC. Translating gives CASSQGPTGGSQETQYF. This chain joins TRBV3-1 (or the pseudogene TRBV3-2) and TRBJ2-5, with 9 positions matching TRBD1. The V segment lost 1 base and the J segment 1 base; nucleotides outside the gene matches: 7. The germline V gene encodes CDR1 LGHDT and CDR2 YNNKEL (reference sequence). The CDR3 is made up of 17 amino acids.

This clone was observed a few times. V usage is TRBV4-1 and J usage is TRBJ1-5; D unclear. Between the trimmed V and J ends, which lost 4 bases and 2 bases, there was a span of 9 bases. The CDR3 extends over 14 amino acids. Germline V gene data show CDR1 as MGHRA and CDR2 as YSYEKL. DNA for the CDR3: TGCGCCAGCAGCCCTAGGGAGGGCAATCAGCCCCAGCATTTT. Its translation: CASSPREGNQPQHF.

The CDR3 DNA reads as TGTGCCAGCAGTCCGGCCTCGGGGGTGAACACTGAAGCTTTCTTT. The encoded protein is CASSPASGVNTEAFF. V usage is TRBV28 and J usage is TRBJ1-1; TRBD1 might be the D (5 bases). The CDR3 totals 15 residues. Germline CDR1 reads MDHEN; CDR2 reads SYDVKM. Deletions cut 5 bases from V and 0 bases from J, with 13 bases between.

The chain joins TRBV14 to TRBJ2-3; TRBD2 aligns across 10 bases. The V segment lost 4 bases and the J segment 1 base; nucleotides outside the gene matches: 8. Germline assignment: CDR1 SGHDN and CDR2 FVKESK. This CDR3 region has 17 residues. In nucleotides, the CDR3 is TGTGCCAGCAGCCGATATCTAGCGGGGGCCCGCACAGATACGCAGTATTTT. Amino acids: CASSRYLAGARTDTQYF.